This TCR beta chain originates from a study of identical twins. TCRdb passed the 5' RACE reads through MiXCR, listing each CDR3 protein once. The sample has 1.5 million to 2 million distinct CDR3 sequences, more than 30% seen once. Study results and limitations: Twins' surplus sharing was weaker for beta out-of-frame sequences.

On this clonotype itself: Its specificity is not known.

The V gene lost 5 bases and the J gene lost 3 bases, with 14 bases spanning the gap. The germline gives CDR1 DFQATT, CDR2 SNEGSKA (reference sequence). The CDR3 consists of 14 residues. Sequenced material: cord blood. This TCR was sampled from a newborn girl in good health. The chain links TRBV20-1 to TRBJ2-1; a possible D gene is TRBD2 (5 bases). CDR3 sequence reads: CSARPPGFYNEQFF. The DNA of the CDR3 is TGCAGTGCTCGCCCTCCGGGGTTCTACAATGAGCAGTTCTTC.